This TCR beta chain was captured in a study of T cell changes during pregnancy in multiple sclerosis. Method: immunoSEQ multiplex PCR; TCRdb's copy keeps in-frame clones and lacks some. This sample has about 30,000 clones; roughly 92% occur once, and the top ten carry roughly 5.7%. Trimming took 6 bases from V and 1 from J, leaving 10 bases between them. The germline V gene has CDR1 MNHEY and CDR2 SMNVEV (reference sequence). CDR3 length: 14 residues. V usage is TRBV27 and J usage is TRBJ2-1; no firm D call. This TCR was sampled from a female donor with multiple sclerosis, enrolled in a pregnancy study. The specimen comprised CD8+ T cells from peripheral blood mononuclear cells, sampled before pregnancy. This chain's CDR3 is CASSPHASYNEQFF. Here the CDR3 DNA reads TGTGCCAGCAGCCCGCATGCGTCCTACAATGAGCAGTTCTTC.